This T cell receptor beta chain was identified during a study of CD8+ T cells in alopecia areata. The overall study: Treated patients took oral tofacitinib at 5 to 10 mg twice daily.

Whole-study results and caveats: Mice showed clearer TCR sharing than patients did, a gap that was possibly HLA-related.

Extracted RNA was reverse transcribed into cDNA, the sequencing template. Some clones are missing from TCRdb's copy, which holds only in-frame ones; the method was immunoSEQ multiplex PCR. The sample shows 110,000 to 150,000 clones, roughly 50% of them seen only once. The CDR3 length is 14 residues. Germline trimming cut 6 bases from V and 8 bases from J; bases unmatched to any gene: 13. Germline V gene lookup returns CDR1 SQVTM and CDR2 ANQGSEA. Points on this clone: Antigen unknown.

This specimen was CD4+ T cells sorted from blood, taken at week 0. The chain has TRBV29-1 and TRBJ1-2, with TRBD1 matching 9 bases. The receptor was derived from a human donor with alopecia areata. CDR3 DNA sequence: TGCAGCGTGGGACAGGGTTTAGAAGTCAGGGGCTACACCTTC. Translation gives CSVGQGLEVRGYTF.